These 22 T cell receptor beta chains share one sample of origin, sequenced in a study of cytomegalovirus exposure and HLA in healthy donors (dated by TCRdb to 2016 to 2017). Library construction relied on the immunoSEQ multiplex PCR assay. A mixture of 60 forward primers for TCR Vbeta segments and 13 reverse primers for TCR Jbeta segments was used in the multiplex PCR. TCRdb obtained this table from immuneACCESS and retained in-frame rearrangements with V and J assigned. These tables miss some clones; where compared with another copy, unresolved V genes account for less than half of the shortfall, and the remainder is unexplained. The sample table records fewer than 200,000 clones; approximately 81% of these occur just once. Together, the top ten hold 0.77% of the sample. The sample taken for sequencing was PBMCs. These receptors were taken from a woman aged 18-29 years in good health and CMV-seronegative.

V and J are TRBV28 and TRBJ1-2, with TRBD1 identical over 7 bases. Germline V gene sequence: CDR1 MDHEN, CDR2 SYDVKM. V gave up 2 bases and J gave up 7 bases; unmatched junction bases: 7. The CDR3 spans 14 residues. This CDR3 reads CASSLQTGTAGYTF. CDR3 bases: TGTGCCAGCAGTTTACAAACCGGGACAGCTGGCTACACCTTC.

This clone was found once. V gene TRBV6-5 combines with J gene TRBJ2-7; TRBD1 agrees at 7 bases. The CDR3 consists of 15 residues. J was trimmed by 2 bases and V by 0 bases; bases with no gene match: 4. Germline V lookup: CDR1 MNHEY, CDR2 SVGAGI. CDR3 sequence: CASSYSSQGAYEQYF. DNA for the CDR3: TGTGCCAGCAGTTACTCGAGTCAGGGGGCCTACGAGCAGTACTTC.

V gene TRBV29-1 combines with J gene TRBJ2-1; maybe TRBD1 (5 bases). V lost 3 bases and J 3 bases, leaving 12 bases between the germline ends. CDR3 length equals 14 residues. CDR1 and CDR2 (germline): SQVTM, ANQGSEA. CDR3 region: CSVDRRRGYNEQFF. CDR3 coding DNA: TGCAGCGTTGATAGGAGAAGGGGCTACAATGAGCAGTTCTTC.

The chain employs TRBV5-1 and TRBJ2-7; 9 bases agree with TRBD2. Germline CDR1 SGHRS, CDR2 YFSETQ. There are 15 residues in the CDR3. Trimming removed 2 bases from V and 2 bases from J; junction bases left unmatched: 5. The CDR3 loop reads CASSFSSSGTYEQYF. The CDR3 DNA is TGCGCCAGCAGCTTCAGTTCTAGCGGGACCTACGAGCAGTACTTC. The whole variable domain, remainder taken from reference TRBV5-1 and TRBJ2-7, is KAGVTQTPRYLIKTRGQQVTLSCSPISGHRSVSWYQQTPGQGLQFLFEYFSETQRNKGNFPGRFSGRQFSNSRSEMNVSTLELGDSALYLCASSFSSSGTYEQYFGPGTRLTVT.

This rearrangement joins TRBV5-6 to TRBJ2-7, with TRBD2 matching over 8 bases. The ends lost 3 bases at V and 0 bases at J; junction bases unmatched: 8. The germline V gene has CDR1 SGHDT and CDR2 YYEEEE. This CDR3 has 16 residues. CDR3 in amino acids: CASSSPGGTNSYEQYF. CDR3 bases: TGTGCCAGCAGCTCACCGGGGGGGACAAACTCCTACGAGCAGTACTTC.

The sample holds a few counts of this clone. CDR3 nucleotide sequence: TGTGCCAGCAGAGACAGGGGGCGATTCACAGATACGCAGTATTTT. It translates to CASRDRGRFTDTQYF. The V call is TRBV2, the J call TRBJ2-3; the match to TRBD1 covers 10 bases. Unmatched junction bases numbered 5, after V lost 6 bases and J lost 2 bases. The CDR3 is made up of 15 amino acids. Germline CDR1 and CDR2: SNHLY and FYNNEI. Supplemented by reference TRBV2 and TRBJ2-3, the full variable domain reads EPEVTQTPSHQVTQMGQEVILRCVPISNHLYFYWYRQILGQKVEFLVSFYNNEISEKSEIFDDQFSVERPDGSNFTLKIRSTKLEDSAMYFCASRDRGRFTDTQYFGPGTRLTVL.

The V gene is TRBV30, the J gene TRBJ1-1; no clear D gene. From germline, CDR1 is GTSNPN and CDR2 SVGIG (reference sequence). Deletions cut 3 bases from V and 6 bases from J, with 17 bases between. The CDR3 has 14 residues. The CDR3 region is CAWSGGFGSAEAFF. DNA for the CDR3: TGTGCCTGGAGCGGAGGGTTTGGGTCGGCTGAAGCTTTCTTT.

Here the CDR3 reads CASSLDRAGGGYEQYF. In nucleotides, the CDR3 is TGTGCCAGCAGCTTAGATCGGGCAGGGGGCGGCTACGAGCAGTACTTC. V usage is TRBV11-2 and J usage is TRBJ2-7; TRBD1 aligns across 8 bases. V lost 0 bases, J lost 3 bases, and 7 bases stayed unmatched. Germline V gene data show CDR1 as SGHAT and CDR2 as FQNNGV. CDR3 size: 16 residues.

J is TRBJ2-2 and V is TRBV9; D possibly corresponds to TRBD2 (5 bases). V was pared by 0 bases and J by 3 bases, with 12 bases between. CDR1 and CDR2 from the germline V gene are SGDLS and YYNGEE. This CDR3 is built from 16 residues. The CDR3 DNA is TGTGCCAGCAGCGTAGGTTGGCGGGTATACACCGGGGAGCTGTTTTTT. Protein sequence: CASSVGWRVYTGELFF.

This clone was seen only a few times. The chain recombines TRBV28 with TRBJ1-1; 7 positions match TRBD1. The CDR3 is made up of 14 amino acids. Germline CDR1 MDHEN, CDR2 SYDVKM. Trimming removed 5 bases from V and 5 bases from J; junction bases left unmatched: 8. The CDR3 protein is CASSIGGEGTEAFF. CDR3 DNA: TGTGCCAGCAGTATAGGGGGCGAGGGTACTGAAGCTTTCTTT.

This clone showed up just a few times. The rearrangement joins TRBV28 to TRBJ1-3; TRBD1 matches 8 bases. Germline V gene data show CDR1 as MDHEN and CDR2 as SYDVKM. The CDR3 totals 16 residues. With V trimmed by 3 bases and J by 4 bases, 8 bases remained unmatched. DNA for the CDR3: TGTGCCAGCAGTTTTCAGTCAGGGGGCGACGGAAACACCATATATTTT. This encodes CASSFQSGGDGNTIYF. The variable domain in full, completed from reference TRBV28 and TRBJ1-3, reads DVKVTQSSRYLVKRTGEKVFLECVQDMDHENMFWYRQDPGLGLRLIYFSYDVKMKEKGDIPEGYSVSREKKERFSLILESASTNQTSMYLCASSFQSGGDGNTIYFGEGSWLTVV.

Concerning this clone itself: One junction end disagrees with the germline gene, perhaps due to a read error. The same CDR3 can be traced to other DNA sequences in this sample. The chain has TRBV7-3 and TRBJ2-7; tentatively, D is TRBD1 (6 bases). CDR1 is SGHTA and CDR2 is FQGTGA in the germline V gene. The CDR3 runs to 13 residues. CDR3: CASSLQGGYEQYF. The CDR3 nucleotides are TGCGCCAGCAGCTTACAGGGCGGCTACGAGCAGTACTTC.

V and J are TRBV19 and TRBJ2-3, with D possibly being TRBD1 (6 bases). Trimming shortened V by 4 bases and J by 2 bases, and 13 bases separated the two germline ends. CDR1 is LNHDA and CDR2 is SQIVND in the germline V gene (reference sequence). The CDR3 is 15 amino acids. The CDR3: CASSTKKGHTDTQYF. CDR3 bases: TGTGCCAGTAGTACTAAAAAGGGACACACAGATACGCAGTATTTT.

This clone showed up just a few times. This chain connects TRBV28 to TRBJ1-5, with no clear D. CDR1 and CDR2 from the germline V gene are MDHEN and SYDVKM. The CDR3 consists of 13 residues. Trimming took 3 bases from V and 4 from J, leaving 7 bases between them. Written as DNA, the CDR3 is TGTGCCAGCAGTTTTATCGTTAATCAGCCCCAGCATTTT. Protein sequence: CASSFIVNQPQHF.

This clone appeared a few times. This chain uses TRBV5-1 with TRBJ2-7; D perhaps matches TRBD1 (5 bases). Germline values: CDR1 SGHRS, CDR2 YFSETQ. This CDR3 has 14 residues. V was shortened by 4 bases and J by 7 bases, with 18 bases between the two germline ends. CDR3 amino acids: CASSLGHDTEEQYF. The CDR3 bases are TGCGCCAGCAGCCTCGGACACGATACGGAAGAGCAGTACTTC.

In its sample, this clone was seen a few times. CDR3 in amino acids: CASSGLAGGDRDTQYF. The CDR3 DNA sequence: TGTGCCAGCAGTGGCCTAGCGGGAGGCGACAGAGATACGCAGTATTTT. This chain uses TRBV6-1 with TRBJ2-3, with TRBD2 matching over 11 bases. Per germline, CDR1 MNHNS and CDR2 SASEGT. The CDR3 is 16 amino acids. Trimming took 4 bases from V and 5 from J; bases not matched to a gene: 8.

This chain links TRBV5-1 with TRBJ2-1; perhaps TRBD2 as D (5 bases). The CDR3 loop spans 14 amino acids. Trimming removed 4 bases at V and 8 bases at J, with 16 bases between. CDR1 is SGHRS and CDR2 is YFSETQ in the germline V gene. The CDR3 DNA reads as TGCGCCAGCAGCCCCGGTCGGGATTCGGATGAGCAGTTCTTC. Its protein is CASSPGRDSDEQFF.

V usage is TRBV6-1 and J usage is TRBJ2-7; 10 bases align to TRBD1. The CDR3 is 17 amino acids. CDR1 and CDR2 (germline): MNHNS, SASEGT. J lost 4 bases, V lost 2 bases, and 11 bases had no gene match. The CDR3 reads CASSESLLGTGVYEQYF. The CDR3, as DNA: TGTGCCAGCAGTGAATCCCTTCTTGGGACAGGGGTGTACGAGCAGTACTTC.

The V call is TRBV4-2, the J call TRBJ1-2; D is uncertain. Germline CDR1 is LGHNA and CDR2 is YNFKEQ. Deletions cut 0 bases from V and 1 base from J, with 9 bases between. This CDR3 comprises 15 residues. The CDR3 here is CASSQDRPGNYGYTF. CDR3 bases: TGTGCCAGCAGCCAAGATCGACCGGGTAACTATGGCTACACCTTC.

The rearrangement joins TRBV7-2 to TRBJ2-3, with a possible D match to TRBD2 (5 bases). CDR3 length: 15 residues. Germline CDR1 reads SGHTA; CDR2 reads FQGNSA. V was shortened by 3 bases and J by 4 bases, with 14 bases between the two germline ends. The CDR3 spells CASSFQAGHSDTQYF. In DNA form, the CDR3 reads TGTGCCAGCAGCTTTCAGGCGGGCCATTCAGATACGCAGTATTTT.

This chain joins TRBV5-6 and TRBJ2-7, with D possibly TRBD1 on 6 matching bases. Deletions cut 4 bases from V and 4 bases from J, with 18 bases between. The germline CDR1 and CDR2 sequences are SGHDT and YYEEEE. CDR3 length equals 15 residues. CDR3 bases: TGTGCCAGCAGCAGGGGGTGGGAGATCGCTTACGAGCAGTACTTC. Protein product: CASSRGWEIAYEQYF.

The V and J genes are TRBV28 and TRBJ1-5, with D possibly being TRBD1 (6 bases). Germline assignment: CDR1 MDHEN and CDR2 SYDVKM. The length of the CDR3 is 18 residues. The V end lost 5 bases, the J end lost 2 bases, and 22 bases lay between the germline ends. The CDR3 is CASSLSYGRGKGNQPQHF. In nucleotides, the CDR3 is TGTGCCAGCAGTCTTTCCTATGGCAGGGGTAAGGGCAATCAGCCCCAGCATTTT.